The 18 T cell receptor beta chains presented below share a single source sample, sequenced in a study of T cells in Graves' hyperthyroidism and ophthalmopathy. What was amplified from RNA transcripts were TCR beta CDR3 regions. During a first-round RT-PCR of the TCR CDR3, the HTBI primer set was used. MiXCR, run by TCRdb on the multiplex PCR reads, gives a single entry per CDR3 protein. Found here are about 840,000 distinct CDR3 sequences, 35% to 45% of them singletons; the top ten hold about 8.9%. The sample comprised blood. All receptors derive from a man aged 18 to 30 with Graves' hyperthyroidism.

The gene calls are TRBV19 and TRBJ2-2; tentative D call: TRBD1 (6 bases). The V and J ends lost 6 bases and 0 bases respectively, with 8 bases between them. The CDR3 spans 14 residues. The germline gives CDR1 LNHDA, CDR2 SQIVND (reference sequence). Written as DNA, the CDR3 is TGTGCCAGTAGGGACAGCCCGAACACCGGGGAGCTGTTTTTT. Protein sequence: CASRDSPNTGELFF.

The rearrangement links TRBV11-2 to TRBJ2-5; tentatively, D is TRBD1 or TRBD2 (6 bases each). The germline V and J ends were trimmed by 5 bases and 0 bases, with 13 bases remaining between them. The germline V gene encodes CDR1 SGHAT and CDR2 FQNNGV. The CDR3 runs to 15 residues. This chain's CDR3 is CASSPGAENQETQYF. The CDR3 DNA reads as TGTGCCAGCAGCCCGGGGGCAGAGAACCAAGAGACCCAGTACTTC.

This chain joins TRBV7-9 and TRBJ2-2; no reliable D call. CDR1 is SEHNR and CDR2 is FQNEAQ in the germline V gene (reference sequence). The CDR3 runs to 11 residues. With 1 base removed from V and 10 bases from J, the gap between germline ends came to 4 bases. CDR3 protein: CASSLELELFF. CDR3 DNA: TGTGCCAGCAGCTTAGAACTGGAGCTGTTTTTT.

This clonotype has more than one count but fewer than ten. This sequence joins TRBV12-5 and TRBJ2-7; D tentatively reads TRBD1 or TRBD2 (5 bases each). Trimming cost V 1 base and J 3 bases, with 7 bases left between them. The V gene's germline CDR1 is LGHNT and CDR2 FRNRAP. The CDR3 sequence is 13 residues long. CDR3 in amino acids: CASGLGGYYEQYF. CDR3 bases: TGTGCTAGTGGTTTGGGGGGGTACTACGAGCAGTACTTC.

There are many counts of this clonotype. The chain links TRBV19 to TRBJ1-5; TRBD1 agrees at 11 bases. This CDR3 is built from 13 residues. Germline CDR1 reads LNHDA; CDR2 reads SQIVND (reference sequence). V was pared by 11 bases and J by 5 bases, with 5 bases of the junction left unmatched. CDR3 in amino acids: CAGRGQGDQPQHF. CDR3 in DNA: TGTGCCGGAAGGGGACAGGGGGATCAGCCCCAGCATTTT. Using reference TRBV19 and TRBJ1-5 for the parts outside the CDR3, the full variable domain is DGGITQSPKYLFRKEGQNVTLSCEQNLNHDAMYWYRQDPGQGLRLIYYSQIVNDFQKGDIAEGYSVSREKKESFPLTVTSAQKNPTAFYLCAGRGQGDQPQHFGDGTRLSIL.

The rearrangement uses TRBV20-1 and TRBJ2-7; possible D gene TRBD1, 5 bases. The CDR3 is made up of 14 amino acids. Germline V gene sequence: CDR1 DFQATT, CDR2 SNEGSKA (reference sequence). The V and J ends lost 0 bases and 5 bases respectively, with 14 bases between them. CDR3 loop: CSARETAGANEQYF. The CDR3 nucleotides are TGCAGTGCTAGAGAAACGGCTGGGGCCAACGAGCAGTACTTC.

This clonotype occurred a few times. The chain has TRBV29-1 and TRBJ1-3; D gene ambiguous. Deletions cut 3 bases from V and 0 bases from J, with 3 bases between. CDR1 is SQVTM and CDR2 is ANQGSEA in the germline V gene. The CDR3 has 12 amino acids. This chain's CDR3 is CSVDLSGNTIYF. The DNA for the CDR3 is TGCAGCGTTGACCTCTCTGGAAACACCATATATTTT.

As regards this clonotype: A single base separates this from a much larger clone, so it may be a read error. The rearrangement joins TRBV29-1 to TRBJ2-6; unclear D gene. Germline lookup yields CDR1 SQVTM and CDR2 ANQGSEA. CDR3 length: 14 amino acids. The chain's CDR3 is CGVKGTGGANVLTF. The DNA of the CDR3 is TGCGGCGTTAAAGGAACCGGTGGGGCCAACGTCCTGACTTTC.

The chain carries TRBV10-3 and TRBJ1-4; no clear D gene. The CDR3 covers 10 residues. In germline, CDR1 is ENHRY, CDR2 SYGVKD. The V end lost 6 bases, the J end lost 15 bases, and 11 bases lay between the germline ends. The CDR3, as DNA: TGTGCCATCAGGTCAGAAAGAATGTTTTTT. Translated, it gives CAIRSERMFF.

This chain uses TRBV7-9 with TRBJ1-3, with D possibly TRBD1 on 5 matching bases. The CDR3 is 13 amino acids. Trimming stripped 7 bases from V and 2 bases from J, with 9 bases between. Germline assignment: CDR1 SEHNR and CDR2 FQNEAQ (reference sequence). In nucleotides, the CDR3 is TGTGCCAGCACCGGACATACTGGAAACACCATATATTTT. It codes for CASTGHTGNTIYF.

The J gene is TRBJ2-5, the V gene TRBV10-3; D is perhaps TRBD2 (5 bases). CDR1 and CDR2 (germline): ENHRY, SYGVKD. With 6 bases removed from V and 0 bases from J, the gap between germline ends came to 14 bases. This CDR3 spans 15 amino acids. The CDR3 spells CAIRVLTGDQETQYF. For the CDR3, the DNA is TGTGCCATCAGGGTCCTCACCGGGGACCAAGAGACCCAGTACTTC.

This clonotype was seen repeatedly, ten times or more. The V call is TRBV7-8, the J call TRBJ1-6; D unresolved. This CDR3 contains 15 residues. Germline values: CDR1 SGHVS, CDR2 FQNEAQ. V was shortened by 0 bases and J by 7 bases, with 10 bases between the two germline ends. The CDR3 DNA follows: TGTGCCAGCAGCTTAGCGGCAGGTGTAAATTCACCCCTCCACTTT. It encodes CASSLAAGVNSPLHF.

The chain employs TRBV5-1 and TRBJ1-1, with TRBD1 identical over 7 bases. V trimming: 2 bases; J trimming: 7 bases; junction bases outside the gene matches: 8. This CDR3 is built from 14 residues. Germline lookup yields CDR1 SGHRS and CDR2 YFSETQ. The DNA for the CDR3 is TGCGCCAGCAGCTTCGAGGGACAGCCTAATGAAGCTTTCTTT. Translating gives CASSFEGQPNEAFF.

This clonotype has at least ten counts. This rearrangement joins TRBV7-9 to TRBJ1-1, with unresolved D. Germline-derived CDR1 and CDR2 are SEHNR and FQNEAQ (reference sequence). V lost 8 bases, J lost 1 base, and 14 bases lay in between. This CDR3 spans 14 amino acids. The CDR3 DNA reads TGTGCCAGCGGAGACGTGACGGAGAACACTGAAGCTTTCTTT. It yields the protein CASGDVTENTEAFF.

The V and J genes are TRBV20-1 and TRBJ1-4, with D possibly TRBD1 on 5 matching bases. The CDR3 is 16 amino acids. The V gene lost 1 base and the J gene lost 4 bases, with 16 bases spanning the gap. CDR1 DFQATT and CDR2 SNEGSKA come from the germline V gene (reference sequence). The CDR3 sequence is CSARVAGEGLNEKLFF. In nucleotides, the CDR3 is TGCAGTGCTAGAGTTGCGGGGGAAGGCCTTAATGAAAAACTGTTTTTT.

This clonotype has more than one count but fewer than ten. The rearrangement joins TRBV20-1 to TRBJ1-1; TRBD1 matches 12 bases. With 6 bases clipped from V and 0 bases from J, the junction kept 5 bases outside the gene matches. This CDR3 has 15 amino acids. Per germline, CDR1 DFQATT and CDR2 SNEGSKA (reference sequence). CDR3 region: CSARDRGRLNTEAFF. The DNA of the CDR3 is TGCAGTGCCAGGGACAGGGGGCGTTTGAACACTGAAGCTTTCTTT.

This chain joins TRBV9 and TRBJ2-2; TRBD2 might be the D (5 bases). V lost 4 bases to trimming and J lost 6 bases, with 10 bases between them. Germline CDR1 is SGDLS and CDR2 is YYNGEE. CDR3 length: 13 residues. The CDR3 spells CASSPSGPGELFF. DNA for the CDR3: TGTGCCAGCAGCCCCAGCGGTCCCGGGGAGCTGTTTTTT.

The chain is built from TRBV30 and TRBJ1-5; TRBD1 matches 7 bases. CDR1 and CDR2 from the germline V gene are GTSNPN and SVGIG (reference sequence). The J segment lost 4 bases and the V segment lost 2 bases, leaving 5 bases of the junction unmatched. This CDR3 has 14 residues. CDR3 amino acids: CAWSHGGQNQPQHF. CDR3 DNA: TGTGCCTGGAGTCACGGGGGACAGAATCAGCCCCAGCATTTT. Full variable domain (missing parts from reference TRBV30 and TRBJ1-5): SQTIHQWPATLVQPVGSPLSLECTVEGTSNPNLYWYRQAAGRGLQLLFYSVGIGQISSEVPQNLSASRPQDRQFILSSKKLLLSDSGFYLCAWSHGGQNQPQHFGDGTRLSIL.